This record looks at one TCR beta chain sequence and its context. The antigen is unknown. CDR3 length: 15 residues. Germline V gene sequence: CDR1 WNHNN, CDR2 SYGVQD (reference sequence). Trimming cost V 4 bases and J 4 bases; bases outside gene matches: 7. The data stem from a study of T cells in localized non-small cell lung cancer. Study results and caveats: Higher blood T cell density tracked longer overall survival. Because researchers sequenced only one region of the tumor, heterogeneity is still possible. It was uninvolved adjacent lung that showed the highest T cell clonality, exceeding tumor. Turning up in adjacent lung were a median around 50 of the top 100 tumor clones.

Using immunoSEQ multiplex PCR, the repertoire was profiled, and TCRdb retains in-frame clones only, with some absent. The sample holds under 65,000 clones, around 90% seen once. Specimen: peripheral blood, collected before any cancer treatment. The V gene is TRBV10-1, the J gene TRBJ2-3, with 8 bases matching TRBD2. This TCR derives from a man between 40 and 70 years old with stage I squamous cell lung carcinoma. The CDR3 loop reads CASSGGAGAADTQYF. The CDR3 coding sequence is TGCGCCAGCAGTGGTGGAGCGGGAGCGGCAGATACGCAGTATTTT.